This T cell receptor (beta chain) was found in a study of blood T cell repertoires in COVID-19 (dated by TCRdb to between 2020 and 2021). Notes on the research overall: Samples covering the acute and convalescent phases of COVID-19 were provided by collaborators in the United States, Italy and Spain. HLA class I and class II types, where available, came from metadata supplied by the sample provider rather than from assay-based typing. Samples were obtained from the ongoing ImmuneRACE study (first 160 participants) and from 1,254 subjects provided by 6 global collaborators. The dataset comprised deeply sampled blood TCRbeta repertoires from subjects exposed to, actively infected with, or recovered from COVID-19. The repertoires were released in a freely available public database intended as a resource for research on the immune response to SARS-CoV-2. The material from the prospective study consisted of cDNA or gDNA derived from T cells, B-cell-depleted T cells, or PBMCs. The sample metadata nearly always contained a de-identified subject ID, COVID-19 status, age in years and sex.

What the research found in general, with its limitations: How much clinical and demographic metadata was included differed by source and by participant, and the metadata was provided uncurated.

A note on this clone: Its specific antigen is unknown. Per-nucleotide qualities are absent, and no much larger clonotype sits a single base away.

A distance of 10 bases separates the germline ends of V and J, which lose 0 bases and 9 bases respectively. Based on the germline V gene, the CDR1 and CDR2 sequences are SGDLS and YYNGEE. From the cysteine through the phenylalanine, the CDR3 covers 13 amino acids. Only CDR3 DNA is held: 39 bases, read in frame from base 1. One collaborating source in Seattle enrolled patients during active infection and followed them longitudinally through the course of disease. The collaborating institutions used their own protocols to collect whole blood in K2EDTA tubes. Collaborator samples were shipped for TCRbeta analysis as frozen whole blood, isolated PBMCs, or DNA extracted from either sample type. TCRbeta CDR3 regions were amplified from genomic DNA using the immunoSEQ Assay, a bias-controlled multiplex PCR. The published analysis was carried out like this. Within the assay, amplification of reference gene primers was used to estimate how many nucleated cells each sample contained. To quantify the absolute abundance of each unique TCRbeta CDR3 rearrangement, sequence reads were collapsed and filtered. For each sample, productive Simpson clonality was calculated as the square root of Simpson's diversity index over productive rearrangements. In its TCRdb copy, this immuneACCESS table keeps in-frame sequences only and misses some clones. Where compared with another copy, unresolved V genes explain less than half of these, and the others have no known cause. The V and J calls and the clone size are those of that table, but D and trimming were determined from the DNA. The sample records roughly 70,000 clones, 90% to 95% of which are singletons. 2.6% of the sample comes from the top ten.

Sequencing input: peripheral blood. The source of this sequence is a man aged 50 or older with COVID-19, enrolled during active disease. The receptor chain draws on TRBV9 and TRBJ1-5, with no confidently assigned D gene. The CDR3 sequence is CASSVATVGPQHF. The bases are TGTGCCAGCAGCGTAGCTACTGTTGGGCCCCAGCATTTT.